Listed here are 5 T cell receptor beta chains from one sample, sequenced in a study of T cell responses to AZD1222 COVID-19 vaccine. Produced via immunoSEQ multiplex PCR; TCRdb's table is partial and in-frame only. In the table there are approximately 160,000 clones, 90% of which are singletons. The input for sequencing was peripheral blood, taken on day 0 of AZD1222 vaccination. Receptor source: an adult in good health.

The rearrangement links TRBV2 to TRBJ1-5, with D unresolved. The germline gives CDR1 SNHLY, CDR2 FYNNEI. Deletions cut 4 bases from V and 7 bases from J, with 14 bases between. This CDR3 is 14 amino acids long. The CDR3: CASSVLGTGQPQHF. The CDR3 DNA reads as TGTGCCAGCAGTGTTTTGGGCACTGGACAGCCCCAGCATTTT.

The CDR3 region has the DNA TGTGCCAGCAGCCGGGGGGCGCGGGGGTTCTACAATGAGCAGTTCTTC. This translates into CASSRGARGFYNEQFF. The gene calls are TRBV3-1 (or the pseudogene TRBV3-2) and TRBJ2-1; perhaps TRBD2 as D (7 bases). The V end was cut by 4 bases, the J end by 3 bases, with 16 bases between. The CDR3 consists of 16 residues. Germline CDR1 and CDR2: LGHDT and YNNKEL (reference sequence).

The chain recombines TRBV5-5 with TRBJ2-7, with D possibly matching TRBD2 (6 bases). The ends were cut back, 4 bases at V and 6 bases at J, with 11 bases in the middle. The CDR3 has 12 amino acids. CDR1 and CDR2 (germline): SGHKS, YYEKEE (reference sequence). The CDR3 region is CASSLHGGEQYF. In DNA, the CDR3 is TGTGCCAGCAGCCTGCACGGGGGCGAGCAGTACTTC.

The CDR3 loop reads CASSLIGSGTRGTEAFF. CDR3 nucleotide sequence: TGTGCCAGCAGCTTGATAGGGAGTGGCACGAGGGGGACTGAAGCTTTCTTT. The chain uses TRBV5-4 and TRBJ1-1; D is perhaps TRBD1 (6 bases). CDR3 length equals 17 residues. The V gene lost 1 base and the J gene lost 5 bases, with 21 bases spanning the gap. Germline lookup yields CDR1 SGHNT and CDR2 YYREEE (reference sequence).

This clone was counted many times. The same CDR3 also results from other DNA sequences found in this sample. The CDR3 DNA sequence: TGTGCCAGCAGTTTCGAAGGGAACTATGGCTACACCTTC. Encoded protein: CASSFEGNYGYTF. This sequence joins TRBV27 and TRBJ1-2; D remains ambiguous. The ends were cut back, 3 bases at V and 2 bases at J, with 7 bases in the middle. CDR1 MNHEY and CDR2 SMNVEV come from the germline V gene (reference sequence). CDR3 length equals 13 residues.